This TCR beta chain was documented in a study of T cell clones after liver transplantation. Sequenced by immunoSEQ multiplex PCR; TCRdb stores in-frame clones only, minus some. The repertoire holds roughly 15,000 clones, about nine tenths seen once, with nearly 50% in the top ten. Trimming cost V 4 bases and J 2 bases, with 15 bases left between them. The germline V gene has CDR1 SQVTM and CDR2 ANQGSEA. The CDR3 length is 15 residues. Sequenced here: CD8+ T cells from blood, sampled before liver transplant. The genes are TRBV29-1 and TRBJ2-1; D possibly corresponds to TRBD1 (6 bases). The receptor was derived from a human donor who received a liver transplant. The CDR3 sequence: CSVAQGQGPYNEQFF. The CDR3 DNA sequence: TGCAGCGTTGCCCAGGGACAAGGTCCCTACAATGAGCAGTTCTTC.